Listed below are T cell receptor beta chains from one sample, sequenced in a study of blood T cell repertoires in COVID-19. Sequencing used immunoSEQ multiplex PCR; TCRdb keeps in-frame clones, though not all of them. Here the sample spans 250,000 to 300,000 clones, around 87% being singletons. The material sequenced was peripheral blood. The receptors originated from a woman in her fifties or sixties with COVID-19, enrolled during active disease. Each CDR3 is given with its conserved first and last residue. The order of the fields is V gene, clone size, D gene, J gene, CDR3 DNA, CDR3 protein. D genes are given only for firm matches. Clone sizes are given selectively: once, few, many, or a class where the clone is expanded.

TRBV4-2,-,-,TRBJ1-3,TGTGCCAGCAGCGTCGCGGGGGCTGGAAACACCATATATTTT,CASSVAGAGNTIYF
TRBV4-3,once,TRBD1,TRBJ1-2,TGCGCCAGCAGCCAAGAGACAGGGAGCGACTATGGCTACACCTTC,CASSQETGSDYGYTF
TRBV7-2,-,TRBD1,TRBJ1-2,TGTGCCAGCAGCTCGACAGGGGGCGCCGTTGGCTACACCTTC,CASSSTGGAVGYTF
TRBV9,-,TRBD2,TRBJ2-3,TGTGCCAGCAGCGGTAGCGGGCCCTTTAGCACAGATACGCAGTATTTT,CASSGSGPFSTDTQYF
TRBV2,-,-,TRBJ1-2,TGTGCCAGCAGTGAAGTTGTTTGGTGGGCAGGGTCGGACTATGGCTACACCTTC,CASSEVVWWAGSDYGYTF
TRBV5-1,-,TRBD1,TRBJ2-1,TGCGCCAGCAGCTTGACAGGGGGCATTACCTACAATGAGCAGTTCTTC,CASSLTGGITYNEQFF
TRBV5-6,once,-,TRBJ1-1,TGTGCCAGCAGCTTGGGTGGGCAGGGAATGAACACTGAAGCTTTCTTT,CASSLGGQGMNTEAFF
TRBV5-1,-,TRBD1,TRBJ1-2,TGCGCCAGCAGCTTGGATGGGACAGGGTTCGGCTACACCTTC,CASSLDGTGFGYTF
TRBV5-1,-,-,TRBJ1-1,TGCGCCAGCAGCCTACGGGTTTCTGCAGCAGACTTTAACACTGAAGCTTTCTTT,CASSLRVSAADFNTEAFF
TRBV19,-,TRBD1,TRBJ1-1,TGTGCCAGTAACCGGGACAGGAAGAACACTGAAGCTTTCTTT,CASNRDRKNTEAFF
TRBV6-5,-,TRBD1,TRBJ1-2,TGTGCCAGCAGTTCAGACAGGGGGGGCTATGCTGGCTACACCTTC,CASSSDRGGYAGYTF
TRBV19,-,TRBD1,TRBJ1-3,TGTGCCAGTAGTAACACAGGGGCTTCTGGAAACACCATATATTTT,CASSNTGASGNTIYF
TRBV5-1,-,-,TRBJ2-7,TGCGCCAGCAGCTTTGGCAGGGGCGGGTACGAGCAGTACTTC,CASSFGRGGYEQYF
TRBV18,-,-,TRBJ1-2,TGTGCCAGCTCACCTTCAGGGTCGAATGGCTACACCTTC,CASSPSGSNGYTF
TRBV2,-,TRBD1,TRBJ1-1,TGTGCCAGCAGCTTACTGACAGGGGGTACTGAAGCTTTCTTT,CASSLLTGGTEAFF
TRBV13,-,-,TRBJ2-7,TGTGCCAGCAGCTTAGTGCCGGGCGAGCAGTACTTC,CASSLVPGEQYF
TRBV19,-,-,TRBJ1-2,TGTGCCAGTATTAGCGGTGGGTCAGGGATTGTCTATGGCTACACCTTC,CASISGGSGIVYGYTF
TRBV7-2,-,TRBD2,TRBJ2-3,TGTGCCAGCAGCCCGGGGCTAGCGGTCCCATCAGATACGCAGTATTTT,CASSPGLAVPSDTQYF
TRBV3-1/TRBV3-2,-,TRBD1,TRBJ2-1,TGTGCCAGCAGCCGGGACAGAAACAATGAGCAGTTCTTC,CASSRDRNNEQFF
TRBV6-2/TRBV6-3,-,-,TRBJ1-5,TGTGCCAGCAGTTACCCCCGGACAGAATTATATAGCAATCAGCCCCAGCATTTT,CASSYPRTELYSNQPQHF
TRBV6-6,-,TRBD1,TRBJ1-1,TGTGTCTTAGACAGGGTATTCACTGAAGCTTTCTTT,CVLDRVFTEAFF
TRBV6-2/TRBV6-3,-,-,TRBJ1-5,TGTGCCAGCAGTTCAGGGGACGTCTTACAGCCCCAGCATTTT,CASSSGDVLQPQHF
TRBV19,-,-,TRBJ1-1,TGTGCCAGTAGTAGACCAGGGAACACTGAAGCTTTCTTT,CASSRPGNTEAFF
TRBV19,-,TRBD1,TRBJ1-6,TGTGCCAGTAGTATAGATGGGACAGGGGGCCAGTCACCCCTCCACTTT,CASSIDGTGGQSPLHF